The clone carrying this T cell receptor beta chain was counted at least ten times. Its antigen is unknown. A UMI-containing oligonucleotide was joined by 3' ligation to the TCR cDNA template. Adult healthy volunteers gave 2.5 ml peripheral blood for whole-blood RNA. Ligated cDNA underwent four rounds of PCR with nested alpha and beta constant region primers and SP2. Reverse transcription of blood and skin TCR RNA was primed at alpha and beta constant regions. Each CDR3 protein gets one entry after TCRdb re-called the 5' RACE reads with MiXCR. Among 60,000 or so distinct CDR3 sequences listed, more than 7% were seen once. This sample is part of a study of naive and memory T cell subsets. Findings and caveats of the study: TCR transcript changes with activation or differentiation may affect this RNA method.

The TCR originated in a male donor in good health.

CDR3 protein: CSVTRGGQGWETQYF. CDR3 coding DNA: TGCAGCGTTACGAGAGGAGGACAGGGGTGGGAGACCCAGTACTTC. This chain connects TRBV29-1 to TRBJ2-5; 9 nucleotides match TRBD1. The CDR3 sequence is 15 residues long. The J segment lost 5 bases and the V segment lost 5 bases, leaving 12 bases of the junction unmatched. Germline V lookup: CDR1 SQVTM, CDR2 ANQGSEA.